What follows is one T cell receptor beta chain and its context. Its antigen remains undetermined. The cohort comprised 550 to 700 healthy bone marrow donors. All cohort members were sampled while nominally healthy, although unrecorded immune exposures were likely present. The donor tested CMV seronegative and was one of the 352 seronegative cohort members. A peripheral blood sample was provided by each donor, and peripheral blood mononuclear cells were used for TCR beta sequencing. The Qiagen DNeasy Blood Extraction Kit was used to extract genomic DNA from the blood cell samples. Library preparation employed the immunoSEQ multiplex PCR assay. The multiplex PCR relied on a mix of 60 forward primers for TCR Vbeta segments and 13 reverse primers for TCR Jbeta segments. The CDR3 region of rearranged TCR beta genes was amplified from genomic DNA with a multiplex PCR assay. Amplified TCR beta libraries were sequenced as 87-base-pair reads on the Illumina HiSeq System. As for the authors' bioinformatics: A later analysis tallied 70 million to 100 million unique TCR beta chains across the 666 repertoires, and approximately 9.9 million of those chains were shared by two or more donors. Raw reads were error-corrected and collapsed into unique sequences with a nearest-neighbor algorithm that merged closely related sequences to remove PCR and sequencing errors. To assign V, D and J gene segments, CDR3 sequences were aligned to IMGT reference sequences. For a sequence to be retained, a match of at least six nucleotides was required to both a V gene segment and a J gene segment. A rearrangement counted as productive if the CDR3 had no stop codons and remained in frame with V and J, and every other rearrangement counted as non-productive. Following IMGT convention, CDR3 was defined as the stretch from the second conserved V-encoded cysteine to the conserved J-encoded phenylalanine. The earlier analysis of fewer than 750 of the donors excluded sequences that lacked an unambiguous match to a single V gene segment. In an earlier analysis of a few hundred of the donors, V segments were called functional above 56.7% productive rearrangements and were called segregating when the between-donor standard deviation exceeded 5%. To diagnose cytomegalovirus status from the catalog of TCR beta chain sequences, a statistical classification framework was built. V and J gene assignment, in a later analysis, came from comparing TCR nucleotide sequences with IMGT/GENE-DB human TR gene sequences. Using the TCRdist pipeline, a later analysis assigned CDR3 sequences along with most-parsimonious VDJ recombination scenarios. A later analysis defined each TCR beta chain by its CDR3 amino acid sequence plus V-gene family, and excluded reads lacking a unique V-gene family. To address suspected cross-contamination and a sequencing artifact, a later analysis removed a few hundred highly shared, low-generation-probability nucleotide sequences. For each public chain, a later analysis derived a clonal expansion index from normalized ranks of inferred template counts within each repertoire. Generation probabilities in a later analysis came from a VDJ recombination model fitted to out-of-frame rearrangements, and those results were checked against IGoR. In a later analysis, hypergeometric tests were used to score TCR-TCR, TCR-HLA and TCR-CMV co-occurrence, with a repertoire-size bias correction applied to TCR pairs. False discovery rates were estimated in a later analysis by permuting HLA or CMV assignments 20 times. In a later analysis, co-occurring TCRs were grouped with DBSCAN, and TCRdist sequence similarity was added when clustering was performed within HLA-allele-positive subsets. Co-occurrence clustering excluded repertoires with fewer than 30,000 or more than 120,000 public chains, plus five with anomalous nucleotide sharing. Held by TCRdb, this immuneACCESS table contains in-frame sequences only and omits some clones. Under half of the omission traces to an unresolved V gene where checked; the cause of the rest is unknown. The V and J calls and clone size come from that table; D and trimming were worked out from the DNA. This sample's listing comprises 55,000 to 85,000 clones. The ten largest clones capture 1.5% to 2% of the sample.

This record comes from a study of cytomegalovirus exposure and HLA in healthy donors (dated by TCRdb to the late 2010s). General notes on the study: An earlier analysis of some 500 of the donors reported 250 to 350 Gb of sequence data and 117 million unique TCR beta sequences from 190 million or so T cells. In a later analysis, previously published TCR beta repertoires from about 640 donors were re-analyzed and high-resolution HLA genotyping was added so that TCR occurrence patterns could be studied. An earlier analysis of 587 of the donors used high-throughput TCR beta sequencing to judge whether each TCR beta V gene segment behaved as functional or pseudogenic. Donor age, sex, ethnicity and CMV serostatus were compiled alongside the repertoire data. HLA typing included class I and class II loci at four-digit resolution. All discovery cohort repertoires had been generated using a single sequencing platform. The study aimed to test whether signatures of past pathogen exposure could be identified by cataloging public T cell receptors. Along with the roughly 700-subject first cohort, a separate validation cohort of over 90 different subjects was used. Roughly 320 gigabases of sequencing data and 70 million to 95 million unique TCR sequences made up an early release that covered 640 HLA-typed donors. On average, 235,054 unique TCR beta nucleotide sequences were sequenced per donor among 398 genotyped donors of the cohort, with roughly a sixth of those sequences being non-productive. Rather than using new phenotypic data, the later analysis identified candidate immune exposures from TCR beta sequences and from how often those sequences occurred across donors. A later genetic analysis took genome-wide SNP genotypes for about 65% of the roughly 670 donors and used that subset as a discovery cohort. High-throughput TCR immunosequencing, statistical association of individual TCRs with disease status, and machine learning were combined to predict cytomegalovirus infection status. Among the roughly 380 genotyped donors, 75% to 90% belonged to the genetic ancestry cluster associated with self-reported Caucasian donors. Using immunosequencing, the study profiled T cell repertoires from 640 or so subjects and related those repertoires to cytomegalovirus serostatus. Because of strong linkage in the cohort, 4 to 6 DR-DQ haplotypes were treated as single units for association and clustering. The number of typed donors differed by locus: about 620-630 for A, B, C, DRB1 and DQB1; 522 for DQA1; 606 for DPA1; and some 450 for DPB1.

Measured from the cysteine to the phenylalanine, the CDR3 is 13 residues long. Solely the CDR3 DNA is kept, with 39 bases framed from the first base. Relative to germline, V is 1 base shorter and J is 13 bases shorter, with 13 bases between their ends. The germline V gene specifies SGHTA as CDR1 and FQGTGA as CDR2. What the study reported, not specific to this receptor: The earlier analysis of about 600 of the donors excluded 15 to 20 rarely observed V segments, including chromosome 9 orphons, because counts were too low. A further reported finding was that TCR beta sequences accurately predicted the HLA-A and HLA-B alleles for most subjects in the first cohort. According to a later analysis, TCR association rates differed among HLA loci, with DRB1 alleles showing the most associated TCRs and HLA-C alleles showing the fewest. This cohort had only TCR beta chains sequenced, and the lack of alpha or paired-chain data limited which features could be detected. It was suggested by the authors that the approach could potentially be generalized to other disease states and immunological phenotypes. According to a later analysis, parvovirus B19, influenza, CMV and Epstein-Barr virus appeared linked to several top co-occurrence clusters. A total of roughly 160 TCR beta chains were listed by the study as associated with cytomegalovirus. Sequencing depth was assumed to be roughly uniform across donors in the presence/absence analyses, though that assumption may not hold. Because HLA typing was unavailable for some donors at each locus, only the typed subset was used in association tests. Correlated functional status among segregating V segments might reflect linkage disequilibrium, but an unknown experimental factor could not be ruled out. In vitro tests confirmed that three of the cytomegalovirus-associated TCR beta chains recognize cytomegalovirus antigens. When HLA alleles, especially DR and DQ, strongly co-occurred, attributing TCR associations to individual alleles was difficult. In a later analysis, HLA-associated TCR beta chains were found to be more clonally expanded and to have lower generation probabilities than equally common non-associated chains. In a later genetic analysis, fewer N-insertions in productive TCRs were reported among donors in an Asian-associated ancestry cluster than the roughly 710-donor mean. In an earlier analysis of 587 of the donors, most TCR beta V segments appeared in productive rearrangements about 90% or about 30% of the time, broadly matching IMGT annotations. Immune exposure information for the cohort was limited to CMV serostatus. The classifier was reported to diagnose cytomegalovirus status with high specificity and sensitivity in both the original cohort and the validation cohort. At a false discovery rate of 0.05, a later analysis linked 16,000 or so TCR beta sequences to specific HLA alleles. Across donors, most TCR sequences were observed very rarely, whereas some public TCRs were present in many individuals. A group of highly shared sequence variants was considered likely to be a technical artifact of the sequencing pipeline. V-gene and J-gene trimming of TCR beta chains was associated with a missense DCLRE1C variant in a later genetic analysis, and the association was replicated in an independent cohort. A later analysis found that most CMV-associated TCR beta chains appeared HLA-restricted, with HLA associations seemingly driven largely by CMV exposure. Some IMGT-functional V segments, including TRBV6-2 and TRBV6-3, could not be distinguished by the 87-base-pair reads and were therefore excluded.

The chain employs TRBV7-3 and TRBJ2-2; a confident D gene designation cannot be given. The TCR originated in a woman in her twenties or thirties in good health and CMV-seronegative. The sample consisted of PBMCs. In nucleotides, the sequence is TGTGCCAGCAGCTTAAATCCTACCGATGGGCTGTTTTTT. This codes for CASSLNPTDGLFF.